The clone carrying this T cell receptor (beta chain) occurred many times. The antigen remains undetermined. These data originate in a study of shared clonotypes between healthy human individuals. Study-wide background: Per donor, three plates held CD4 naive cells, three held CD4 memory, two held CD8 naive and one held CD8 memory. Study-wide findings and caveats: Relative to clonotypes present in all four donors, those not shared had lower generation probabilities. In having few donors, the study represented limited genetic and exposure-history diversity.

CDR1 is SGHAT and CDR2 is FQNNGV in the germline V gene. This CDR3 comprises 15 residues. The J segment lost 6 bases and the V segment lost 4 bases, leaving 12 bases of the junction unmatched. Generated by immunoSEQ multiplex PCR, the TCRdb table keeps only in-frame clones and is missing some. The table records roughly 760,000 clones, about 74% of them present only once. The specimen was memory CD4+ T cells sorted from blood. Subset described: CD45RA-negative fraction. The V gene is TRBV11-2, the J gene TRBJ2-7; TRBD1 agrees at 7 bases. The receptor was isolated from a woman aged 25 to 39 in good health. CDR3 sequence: CASSSRGPGRVEQYF. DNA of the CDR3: TGTGCCAGCAGCTCGAGGGGGCCGGGAAGGGTCGAGCAGTACTTC.